This note documents a single T cell receptor (beta chain) sequence. Its specificity is unknown. Trimming at V came to 5 bases and at J to 9 bases, leaving 5 bases not matched to a gene. CDR3 size: 14 residues. This specimen belongs to a study of early T cells in non-severe SARS-CoV-2 infection. Study background: Alpha and beta chains were unpaired, from unsorted whole-blood bulk RNA. Overall study results and limits: Matching against VDJdb likely underestimated virus-specific expansions, favoring anti-spike CD8.

Individual cDNA molecules received unique molecular identifiers. One entry per CDR3 protein, called by TCRdb with MiXCR from the 5' RACE reads. There are 30,000 to 35,000 distinct CDR3 sequences in the sample; over 6.5% occur only once, and about 3% lies in the top ten. The TCR sequence derives from an adult who was a healthcare worker with PCR-confirmed SARS-CoV-2 infection or an uninfected control (not recorded which). The sample consisted of whole blood. V and J are TRBV12-3 or TRBV12-4 and TRBJ2-2; 11 bases are shared with TRBD1. The CDR3 protein is CASSGRTGGRELFF. The CDR3 DNA follows: TGTGCCAGCAGTGGGCGGACAGGGGGCAGGGAGCTGTTTTTT.